Shown below are 15 T cell receptor beta chains from a single sample sequenced in a study of blood T cell repertoires in COVID-19. The assay was immunoSEQ multiplex PCR, and TCRdb's table has in-frame clones only and misses some. The sample has 300,000 to 400,000 clones, 65% to 90% seen once. Material: peripheral blood. The receptors originated from a human donor in a cohort sampled during active COVID-19.

This chain connects TRBV12-5 to TRBJ1-6; no reliable D call. Germline loops: CDR1 LGHNT, CDR2 FRNRAP. The V and J ends lost 0 bases and 9 bases respectively, with 15 bases between them. The CDR3 has 16 residues. In DNA, the CDR3 is TGTGCTAGTGGTTTGGTACACGGAGCATTGGGTTCACCCCTCCACTTT. Its translation is CASGLVHGALGSPLHF. Based on the CDR3 plus reference TRBV12-5 and TRBJ1-6, the full variable domain is DARVTQTPRHKVTEMGQEVTMRCQPILGHNTVFWYRQTMMQGLELLAYFRNRAPLDDSGMPKDRFSAEMPDATLATLKIQPSEPRDSAVYFCASGLVHGALGSPLHFGNGTRLTVT.

The V call is TRBV5-1, the J call TRBJ1-5, with a tentative D call TRBD1 (6 bases). Trimming removed 5 bases from V and 3 bases from J, with 9 bases in between. This CDR3 region has 13 residues. The germline V gene encodes CDR1 SGHRS and CDR2 YFSETQ. The CDR3 sequence: CASRTGPNQPQHF. The DNA of the CDR3 is TGCGCCAGCAGGACAGGCCCCAATCAGCCCCAGCATTTT.

This clone turned up a few times. This chain connects TRBV4-2 to TRBJ1-5, with D unclear. V gave up 1 base and J gave up 6 bases, with 10 bases separating them. The CDR3 extends over 14 amino acids. Germline lookup yields CDR1 LGHNA and CDR2 YNFKEQ. CDR3 region: CASSQAGIGQPQHF. DNA of the CDR3: TGTGCCAGCAGCCAAGCCGGTATTGGTCAGCCCCAGCATTTT.

This clone was seen a handful of times. The chain links TRBV4-1 to TRBJ1-5; 7 bases line up with TRBD1. The V gene end was trimmed by 0 bases and the J gene end by 4 bases; junction bases not matched to a gene: 12. The CDR3 sequence is 18 residues long. The germline V gene encodes CDR1 MGHRA and CDR2 YSYEKL. Here the CDR3 reads CASSQEDETGWGNQPQHF. In DNA form, the CDR3 reads TGCGCCAGCAGCCAAGAAGATGAGACAGGGTGGGGTAATCAGCCCCAGCATTTT.

The genes are TRBV6-5 and TRBJ1-2; D unclear. Per the germline V gene, CDR1 is MNHEY and CDR2 is SVGAGI. CDR3 size: 12 residues. The ends were cut back, 6 bases at V and 4 bases at J, with 9 bases in the middle. CDR3 in amino acids: CASRDWSYGYTF. The CDR3 DNA reads as TGTGCCAGCAGAGACTGGAGCTATGGCTACACCTTC.

Written as DNA, the CDR3 is TGTGCCAGCTCACCGTCCGGGACAGGGAATGGCTACACCTTC. It encodes CASSPSGTGNGYTF. The chain employs TRBV18 and TRBJ1-2, with 9 bases fitting TRBD1. The CDR3 extends over 14 amino acids. V lost 3 bases and J lost 6; bases outside the gene matches: 5. Looked up from germline, CDR1 is KGHSH and CDR2 is LQKENI. Filled out from reference TRBV18 and TRBJ1-2, the complete variable domain reads NAGVMQNPRHLVRRRGQEARLRCSPMKGHSHVYWYRQLPEEGLKFMVYLQKENIIDESGMPKERFSAEFPKEGPSILRIQQVVRGDSAAYFCASSPSGTGNGYTFGSGTRLTVV.

The V call is TRBV3-1 (or the pseudogene TRBV3-2), the J call TRBJ2-1; D perhaps matches TRBD2 (5 bases). The germline gives CDR1 LGHDT, CDR2 YNNKEL (reference sequence). The CDR3 covers 12 residues. V lost 1 base and J lost 10, with 8 bases in between. CDR3 loop: CASSQGTGEQFF. As DNA, the CDR3 is TGTGCCAGCAGCCAAGGGACGGGAGAGCAGTTCTTC.

This rearrangement joins TRBV7-9 to TRBJ1-6; TRBD1 is a possible D gene (5 bases). Germline V gene sequence: CDR1 SEHNR, CDR2 FQNEAQ (reference sequence). This CDR3 has 15 amino acids. Trimming removed 1 base at V and 9 bases at J, with 13 bases between. The DNA for the CDR3 is TGTGCCAGCAGCTTAGGGGGGGTGAGGGTTTCACCCCTCCACTTT. Its translation: CASSLGGVRVSPLHF.

The chain couples TRBV7-8 to TRBJ2-5; 7 bases fit TRBD1. Looked up from germline, CDR1 is SGHVS and CDR2 is FQNEAQ. Germline trimming cut 5 bases from V and 1 base from J; bases unmatched to any gene: 10. The CDR3 spans 16 residues. CDR3 nucleotides: TGTGCCAGCAGCCACCGGGACAGAAACATCCAAGAGACCCAGTACTTC. Translation: CASSHRDRNIQETQYF.

This chain links TRBV6-5 with TRBJ2-7, with a weak D call TRBD1 (5 bases). The CDR3 consists of 13 residues. The V end was cut by 7 bases, the J end by 1 base, with 11 bases between. Germline loops: CDR1 MNHEY, CDR2 SVGAGI. CDR3 nucleotide sequence: TGTGCCAGCACTTGGACATCTTCCTACGAGCAGTACTTC. This sequence encodes CASTWTSSYEQYF.

This chain links TRBV4-2 with TRBJ2-3; TRBD1 is a possible D gene (6 bases). The CDR3 contains 15 residues. Trimming left V 4 bases short and J 5 bases short, with 16 bases between. Germline CDR1 and CDR2: LGHNA and YNFKEQ. The CDR3: CASSPYWGQGDTQYF. CDR3 in DNA: TGTGCCAGCAGCCCTTACTGGGGGCAAGGAGATACGCAGTATTTT.

The gene calls are TRBV5-4 and TRBJ2-7; 9 bases map to TRBD2. Germline values: CDR1 SGHNT, CDR2 YYREEE (reference sequence). This CDR3 comprises 15 residues. The junction had 11 bases not matched to a gene; V was cut back by 2 bases and J by 8 bases. The CDR3 region has the DNA TGTGCCAGCAGCTTAGGAGGCGGGGGGGCAGCCCAGCAGTACTTC. As protein: CASSLGGGGAAQQYF. Variable domain in full (rest from reference TRBV5-4 and TRBJ2-7): ETGVTQSPTHLIKTRGQQVTLRCSSQSGHNTVSWYQQALGQGPQFIFQYYREEENGRGNFPPRFSGLQFPNYSSELNVNALELDDSALYLCASSLGGGGAAQQYFGPGTRLTVT.

This sequence joins TRBV30 and TRBJ1-1; possible D gene TRBD1, 6 bases. The CDR3 totals 15 residues. The V gene's germline CDR1 is GTSNPN and CDR2 SVGIG (reference sequence). V lost 3 bases and J 1 base, leaving 15 bases between the germline ends. In nucleotides, the CDR3 is TGTGCCTGGAGCGATAACAGGGCCCCGAACACTGAAGCTTTCTTT. Its protein product is CAWSDNRAPNTEAFF.

The chain uses TRBV6-1 and TRBJ1-5; the D is unclear. Trimming removed 2 bases at V and 5 bases at J, with 10 bases between. This CDR3 is built from 14 residues. Germline V lookup: CDR1 MNHNS, CDR2 SASEGT. CDR3 nucleotides: TGTGCCAGCAGTGAAAATCCAGGCGATCAGCCCCAGCATTTT. It is translated as CASSENPGDQPQHF.

This rearrangement joins TRBV5-1 to TRBJ2-2; maybe TRBD2 (6 bases). V was shortened by 0 bases and J by 7 bases, with 10 bases between the two germline ends. The CDR3 sequence is 14 residues long. Germline loops: CDR1 SGHRS, CDR2 YFSETQ. The CDR3 here is CASSLGLGDGELFF. In DNA form, the CDR3 reads TGCGCCAGCAGCTTGGGACTAGGGGACGGGGAGCTGTTTTTT.